These T cell receptor beta chains were read from a single sample in a study of shared clonotypes between healthy human individuals. This table comes from immunoSEQ multiplex PCR, and its TCRdb copy is limited to in-frame clones, with some not included. The sample carries 2,500,000 or so clones, 80% to 95% recorded once. Sample: naive CD4+ T cells from PBMCs. These receptors were obtained from a man aged 18 to 35 in good health. Some clones in this sample may be carry-over from other donors' samples. Both conserved end residues are part of each CDR3. Fields, in order: D gene, V gene, CDR3 length, J gene, clone size, CDR3 protein, CDR3 DNA. D genes are given only for firm matches. Size is stated for part of the rows, as once, few or many counts, or as a class when the clone is expanded.

d_call: .
v_call: TRBV27
cdr3_length: 14
j_call: TRBJ2-1
clone_size: .
cdr3_aa: CASSRGSSYNEQFF
cdr3_nt: TGTGCCAGCAGCAGGGGAAGCTCCTACAATGAGCAGTTCTTC

d_call: .
v_call: TRBV29-1
cdr3_length: 16
j_call: TRBJ1-2
clone_size: .
cdr3_aa: CSVEDYRLTRQPGYTF
cdr3_nt: TGCAGCGTTGAAGATTATCGTTTGACAAGACAACCTGGCTACACCTTC

d_call: .
v_call: TRBV18
cdr3_length: 13
j_call: TRBJ1-2
clone_size: few
cdr3_aa: CASSPSIRDGYTF
cdr3_nt: TGTGCCAGCTCACCAAGCATCAGGGATGGCTACACCTTC

d_call: .
v_call: TRBV9
cdr3_length: 13
j_call: TRBJ2-3
clone_size: .
cdr3_aa: CASSPSPTDTQYF
cdr3_nt: TGTGCCAGCAGCCCCAGTCCCACAGATACGCAGTATTTT

d_call: .
v_call: TRBV29-1
cdr3_length: 13
j_call: TRBJ2-5
clone_size: .
cdr3_aa: CSIARQGQETQYF
cdr3_nt: TGCAGCATCGCCAGGCAGGGGCAAGAGACCCAGTACTTC

d_call: TRBD1
v_call: TRBV30
cdr3_length: 15
j_call: TRBJ2-2
clone_size: .
cdr3_aa: CAWSKRDSGAGELFF
cdr3_nt: TGTGCCTGGAGTAAACGGGACAGTGGGGCCGGGGAGCTGTTTTTT

d_call: .
v_call: TRBV2
cdr3_length: 11
j_call: TRBJ1-6
clone_size: .
cdr3_aa: CASSYNSPLHF
cdr3_nt: TGTGCCAGCAGTTATAATTCACCCCTCCACTTT

d_call: TRBD1
v_call: TRBV27
cdr3_length: 18
j_call: TRBJ1-4
clone_size: .
cdr3_aa: CASSSDRSGGIANEKLFF
cdr3_nt: TGTGCCAGCAGTTCTGACAGGTCAGGGGGTATAGCTAATGAAAAACTGTTTTTT

d_call: .
v_call: TRBV6-5
cdr3_length: 15
j_call: TRBJ2-6
clone_size: once
cdr3_aa: CASSYWAAGANVLTF
cdr3_nt: TGTGCCAGCAGTTACTGGGCGGCTGGGGCCAACGTCCTGACTTTC

d_call: TRBD1
v_call: TRBV5-1
cdr3_length: 15
j_call: TRBJ2-7
clone_size: .
cdr3_aa: CASSLQGAMAYEQYF
cdr3_nt: TGCGCCAGCAGCTTACAGGGGGCGATGGCCTACGAGCAGTACTTC

d_call: .
v_call: TRBV5-1
cdr3_length: 16
j_call: TRBJ2-6
clone_size: .
cdr3_aa: CASSLERGPGANVLTF
cdr3_nt: TGCGCCAGCAGCTTGGAAAGGGGCCCAGGGGCCAACGTCCTGACTTTC

d_call: .
v_call: TRBV6-1
cdr3_length: 15
j_call: TRBJ1-1
clone_size: .
cdr3_aa: CASREPGGVTTEAFF
cdr3_nt: TGTGCCAGCAGAGAACCCGGGGGGGTAACCACTGAAGCTTTCTTT

d_call: .
v_call: TRBV5-4
cdr3_length: 12
j_call: TRBJ1-1
clone_size: .
cdr3_aa: CASSLVGQPAFF
cdr3_nt: TGTGCCAGCAGCTTGGTGGGGCAACCAGCTTTCTTT

d_call: TRBD2
v_call: TRBV10-3
cdr3_length: 16
j_call: TRBJ2-1
clone_size: .
cdr3_aa: CAVMQGTSGSYNEQFF
cdr3_nt: TGTGCCGTGATGCAAGGGACTAGCGGGAGCTACAATGAGCAGTTCTTC

d_call: .
v_call: TRBV15
cdr3_length: 15
j_call: TRBJ1-1
clone_size: .
cdr3_aa: CATSRAEGGNTEAFF
cdr3_nt: TGTGCCACCAGCAGAGCGGAAGGAGGGAACACTGAAGCTTTCTTT

d_call: TRBD1
v_call: TRBV7-8
cdr3_length: 13
j_call: TRBJ1-1
clone_size: .
cdr3_aa: CASAQGGHTEAFF
cdr3_nt: TGTGCCAGCGCTCAGGGGGGCCACACTGAAGCTTTCTTT

d_call: TRBD1
v_call: TRBV6-6
cdr3_length: 15
j_call: TRBJ1-5
clone_size: .
cdr3_aa: CASSYWDRAVQPQHF
cdr3_nt: TGTGCCAGCAGTTACTGGGACAGGGCGGTACAGCCCCAGCATTTT

d_call: .
v_call: TRBV6-4
cdr3_length: 12
j_call: TRBJ1-1
clone_size: .
cdr3_aa: CAMGPMNTEAFF
cdr3_nt: TGTGCTATGGGACCTATGAACACTGAAGCTTTCTTT

d_call: .
v_call: TRBV18
cdr3_length: 16
j_call: TRBJ2-5
clone_size: .
cdr3_aa: CASSPPFRDGKETQYF
cdr3_nt: TGTGCCAGCTCACCACCCTTCCGGGACGGAAAAGAGACCCAGTACTTC

d_call: .
v_call: TRBV11-2
cdr3_length: 15
j_call: TRBJ2-5
clone_size: .
cdr3_aa: CASSLSPTRRETQYF
cdr3_nt: TGTGCCAGCAGCTTATCGCCCACTAGACGGGAGACCCAGTACTTC

d_call: TRBD1
v_call: TRBV28
cdr3_length: 15
j_call: TRBJ2-3
clone_size: .
cdr3_aa: CASSPPDRGSQTQYF
cdr3_nt: TGTGCCAGCAGTCCTCCGGACAGGGGAAGTCAGACGCAGTATTTT

d_call: TRBD2
v_call: TRBV7-9
cdr3_length: 15
j_call: TRBJ2-3
clone_size: .
cdr3_aa: CASSLLAGGADTQYF
cdr3_nt: TGTGCCAGCAGCTTACTAGCGGGTGGGGCGGATACGCAGTATTTT

d_call: TRBD1
v_call: TRBV5-1
cdr3_length: 15
j_call: TRBJ1-6
clone_size: .
cdr3_aa: CASSSRQGGNSPLHF
cdr3_nt: TGCGCCAGCAGCTCGCGACAGGGTGGTAATTCACCCCTCCACTTT

d_call: .
v_call: TRBV11-3
cdr3_length: 14
j_call: TRBJ1-1
clone_size: .
cdr3_aa: CASSLDLDLTEAFF
cdr3_nt: TGTGCCAGCAGCTTAGATCTTGACCTCACTGAAGCTTTCTTT

d_call: TRBD1
v_call: TRBV11-2
cdr3_length: 14
j_call: TRBJ2-5
clone_size: .
cdr3_aa: CASSPGTARETQYF
cdr3_nt: TGTGCCAGCAGCCCCGGGACAGCAAGAGAGACCCAGTACTTC

d_call: TRBD1
v_call: TRBV2
cdr3_length: 14
j_call: TRBJ2-7
clone_size: .
cdr3_aa: CASKGTGSSYEQYF
cdr3_nt: TGTGCCAGCAAAGGGACAGGGAGCTCCTACGAGCAGTACTTC

d_call: TRBD1
v_call: TRBV6-1
cdr3_length: 15
j_call: TRBJ2-7
clone_size: .
cdr3_aa: CASSEGGQLTYEQYF
cdr3_nt: TGTGCCAGCAGTGAAGGGGGACAGCTCACCTACGAGCAGTACTTC

d_call: .
v_call: TRBV18
cdr3_length: 14
j_call: TRBJ2-3
clone_size: once
cdr3_aa: CASSLGANTDTQYF
cdr3_nt: TGTGCCAGCTCATTAGGGGCCAACACAGATACGCAGTATTTT

d_call: TRBD1
v_call: TRBV10-3
cdr3_length: 14
j_call: TRBJ1-5
clone_size: .
cdr3_aa: CAISEGQANQPQHF
cdr3_nt: TGTGCCATCAGTGAGGGACAGGCTAATCAGCCCCAGCATTTT

d_call: .
v_call: TRBV2
cdr3_length: 14
j_call: TRBJ2-6
clone_size: .
cdr3_aa: CASSEFSGANVLTF
cdr3_nt: TGTGCCAGCAGTGAGTTCTCTGGGGCCAACGTCCTGACTTTC

d_call: .
v_call: TRBV28
cdr3_length: 17
j_call: TRBJ1-2
clone_size: .
cdr3_aa: CASSLFSGGVENYGYTF
cdr3_nt: TGTGCCAGCAGTTTATTCTCTGGGGGGGTGGAAAACTATGGCTACACCTTC

d_call: .
v_call: TRBV2
cdr3_length: 16
j_call: TRBJ2-6
clone_size: .
cdr3_aa: CASSEGSSSGANVLTF
cdr3_nt: TGTGCCAGCAGTGAAGGGTCAAGCTCTGGGGCCAACGTCCTGACTTTC

d_call: .
v_call: TRBV9
cdr3_length: 12
j_call: TRBJ2-1
clone_size: .
cdr3_aa: CASSVVGTSQFF
cdr3_nt: TGTGCCAGCAGCGTAGTTGGGACTTCCCAGTTCTTC

d_call: .
v_call: TRBV5-1
cdr3_length: 15
j_call: TRBJ2-7
clone_size: .
cdr3_aa: CASSLGMGGSYEQYF
cdr3_nt: TGCGCCAGCAGCTTGGGAATGGGGGGCTCCTACGAGCAGTACTTC

d_call: .
v_call: TRBV5-6
cdr3_length: 13
j_call: TRBJ2-3
clone_size: .
cdr3_aa: CASSLRLGDTQYF
cdr3_nt: TGTGCCAGCAGCCTAAGACTAGGAGATACGCAGTATTTT

d_call: .
v_call: TRBV5-1
cdr3_length: 14
j_call: TRBJ1-4
clone_size: .
cdr3_aa: CASSFRQGGGKLFF
cdr3_nt: TGCGCCAGCAGCTTCCGGCAGGGTGGGGGAAAACTGTTTTTT

d_call: .
v_call: TRBV30
cdr3_length: 11
j_call: TRBJ2-3
clone_size: once
cdr3_aa: CAWSTTDTQYF
cdr3_nt: TGTGCCTGGAGTACTACAGATACGCAGTATTTT

d_call: .
v_call: TRBV28
cdr3_length: 20
j_call: TRBJ2-1
clone_size: .
cdr3_aa: CASSLLSGGFAGPPYNEQFF
cdr3_nt: TGTGCCAGCAGTTTATTGAGTGGTGGGTTCGCAGGTCCTCCCTACAATGAGCAGTTCTTC

d_call: TRBD1
v_call: TRBV7-8
cdr3_length: 14
j_call: TRBJ2-1
clone_size: .
cdr3_aa: CASSAGQGSGEQFF
cdr3_nt: TGTGCCAGCAGCGCCGGACAGGGCTCCGGTGAGCAGTTCTTC

d_call: TRBD2
v_call: TRBV9
cdr3_length: 18
j_call: TRBJ2-7
clone_size: .
cdr3_aa: CASSAGTRGLAGDYEQYF
cdr3_nt: TGTGCCAGCAGCGCCGGGACGCGGGGACTAGCGGGAGACTACGAGCAGTACTTC

d_call: .
v_call: TRBV4-3
cdr3_length: 15
j_call: TRBJ1-1
clone_size: .
cdr3_aa: CASSQDPTGNTEAFF
cdr3_nt: TGCGCCAGCAGCCAAGATCCGACGGGGAACACTGAAGCTTTCTTT

d_call: .
v_call: TRBV5-1
cdr3_length: 16
j_call: TRBJ1-2
clone_size: .
cdr3_aa: CASSFTPGAARRGYTF
cdr3_nt: TGCGCCAGCAGCTTTACCCCCGGGGCCGCTCGACGTGGCTACACCTTC

d_call: .
v_call: TRBV28
cdr3_length: 15
j_call: TRBJ2-1
clone_size: .
cdr3_aa: CASATKRTVGNEQFF
cdr3_nt: TGTGCCAGCGCAACAAAACGGACCGTCGGAAATGAGCAGTTCTTC

d_call: .
v_call: TRBV5-6
cdr3_length: 14
j_call: TRBJ2-5
clone_size: .
cdr3_aa: CASSGQLVQETQYF
cdr3_nt: TGTGCCAGCAGCGGTCAGTTGGTTCAAGAGACCCAGTACTTC

d_call: .
v_call: TRBV10-3
cdr3_length: 15
j_call: TRBJ1-5
clone_size: .
cdr3_aa: CAISESPRGDQPQHF
cdr3_nt: TGTGCCATCAGTGAGTCCCCACGGGGGGATCAGCCCCAGCATTTT

d_call: .
v_call: TRBV20-1
cdr3_length: 11
j_call: TRBJ2-5
clone_size: .
cdr3_aa: CSVNAQETQYF
cdr3_nt: TGCAGTGTAAATGCCCAAGAGACCCAGTACTTC

d_call: .
v_call: TRBV9
cdr3_length: 13
j_call: TRBJ2-5
clone_size: .
cdr3_aa: CASSVVPGETQYF
cdr3_nt: TGTGCCAGCAGCGTAGTCCCGGGAGAGACCCAGTACTTC

d_call: .
v_call: TRBV28
cdr3_length: 15
j_call: TRBJ1-3
clone_size: .
cdr3_aa: CASGPRLSSGNTIYF
cdr3_nt: TGTGCCAGCGGCCCACGGCTTTCCTCTGGAAACACCATATATTTT

d_call: .
v_call: TRBV28
cdr3_length: 15
j_call: TRBJ2-2
clone_size: .
cdr3_aa: CASSSGRTMPGELFF
cdr3_nt: TGTGCCAGCAGTTCCGGACGGACAATGCCCGGGGAGCTGTTTTTT

d_call: TRBD1
v_call: TRBV4-2
cdr3_length: 15
j_call: TRBJ1-6
clone_size: .
cdr3_aa: CASRLEGQGNSPLHF
cdr3_nt: TGTGCCAGCAGGTTAGAAGGACAGGGTAATTCACCCCTCCACTTT

d_call: TRBD1
v_call: TRBV7-9
cdr3_length: 16
j_call: TRBJ1-3
clone_size: once
cdr3_aa: CASSLGTGGYGNTIYF
cdr3_nt: TGTGCCAGCAGCTTAGGGACAGGGGGCTACGGAAACACCATATATTTT

d_call: .
v_call: TRBV15
cdr3_length: 13
j_call: TRBJ1-1
clone_size: few
cdr3_aa: CATSSIDRSEAFF
cdr3_nt: TGTGCCACCAGCTCAATAGACAGATCTGAAGCTTTCTTT

d_call: TRBD1
v_call: TRBV19
cdr3_length: 15
j_call: TRBJ1-5
clone_size: .
cdr3_aa: CASTLWAGGQQPQHF
cdr3_nt: TGTGCCAGTACCCTATGGGCAGGGGGTCAACAGCCCCAGCATTTT